This is a list of T cell receptor beta chains from one sample in a study of T cells in Graves' hyperthyroidism and ophthalmopathy. TCRdb analysed the multiplex PCR reads with MiXCR anew, one entry per CDR3 protein. The table includes more than 550,000 distinct CDR3 sequences, 45% detected once. Specimen: peripheral blood or thyroid tissue (not recorded which). These receptors all come from an adult man with Graves' disease, either hyperthyroidism or ophthalmopathy (not recorded which). Each CDR3 is given with its conserved first and last residue. A D gene is named only where the DNA matches it firmly. The listing skips clone size in some rows; elsewhere it reads once, few, many or a size class.

TRBV4-1	-	-	TRBJ1-5	15	TGTGCCAGCAGCCAAGGGGGGGGGCCACTGAAGCCCCAGCATTTT	CASSQGGGPLKPQHF
TRBV7-9	-	few	TRBJ1-5	14	TGTGCCAGCAGCTTGCTCCATAGCAATCAGCCCCAGCATTTT	CASSLLHSNQPQHF
TRBV4-2	-	-	TRBJ1-5	16	TGTGCCAGCAGCCAAGAAGGGGGGAGCCGAGGGCAGCCCCAGCATTTT	CASSQEGGSRGQPQHF
TRBV29-1	-	-	TRBJ2-7	13	TGCAGCCTCTCCGCTGGGGTCCAGGGCGAGCAGTACTTC	CSLSAGVQGEQYF
TRBV10-2	-	few	TRBJ2-7	16	TGCGCCAGCAGTGAGATGATAGCGTCCCACTCCTACGAGCAGTACTTC	CASSEMIASHSYEQYF
TRBV29-1	TRBD1	-	TRBJ2-5	11	TGCAGCGTAGACAGGGCAAAGACCCAGTACTTC	CSVDRAKTQYF
TRBV5-1	-	-	TRBJ1-5	16	TGCGCCAGCAGCTTGGGGCAGGGTATCGGGAATCAGCCCCAGCATTTT	CASSLGQGIGNQPQHF
TRBV7-8	-	-	TRBJ1-6	10	TGTGCCAGCAGCTTAGCAGAAGACAGGTTT	CASSLAEDRF
TRBV19	-	-	TRBJ1-1	14	TGTGCCAGTAGTAATAGGGGAGAGGGCAGTGAAGCTTTCTTT	CASSNRGEGSEAFF
TRBV25-1	-	-	TRBJ1-2	12	TGTGCCAGCTTGGAAGGGACGGATGGCTACACCTTC	CASLEGTDGYTF
TRBV7-8	-	few	TRBJ1-5	14	TGTGCCAGCAGCCAAGATGCGCGCAATCAGCCCCAGCATTTT	CASSQDARNQPQHF
TRBV20-1	-	few	TRBJ1-2	15	TGCAGTGCTAGAGACGGAAAGGGGCGGCACTATGGCTACACCTTC	CSARDGKGRHYGYTF
TRBV29-1	TRBD1	many	TRBJ1-2	13	TGCAGCGTTGTAGGGCAGGGGGACTATGGCTACACCTTC	CSVVGQGDYGYTF
TRBV24-1	-	-	TRBJ2-5	12	TGTGCCACCAGTCCTCGTGGTGGGACCCAGTACTTC	CATSPRGGTQYF
TRBV6-5	TRBD1	-	TRBJ1-6	13	TGTGCCAGCAATACAGGGGTCAATTCACCCCTCCACTTT	CASNTGVNSPLHF
TRBV20-1	-	-	TRBJ1-2	13	TGCAGTGCTAGGGAGCAAAACAACTATGGCTACACCTTC	CSAREQNNYGYTF
TRBV12-3/TRBV12-4	-	many	TRBJ1-1	14	TGTGCCAGCAACCGACAAGCGAGGAACACTGAAGCTTTCTTT	CASNRQARNTEAFF
TRBV19	-	few	TRBJ1-2	16	TGTGCCAGTAGTATAGATCGGCAGGGAGCTAACTATGGCTACACCTTC	CASSIDRQGANYGYTF
TRBV15	-	-	TRBJ1-2	12	TGTGCCACCAGCCGCAGAGCGGATGGCTACACCTTC	CATSRRADGYTF
TRBV2	TRBD1	many	TRBJ1-4	14	TGTGCCAGCAGTGGACAGGGGGCAAGGGAAAAACTGTTTTTT	CASSGQGAREKLFF
TRBV4-3	-	few	TRBJ1-2	13	TGCGCCAGCAGCCAAGATGGGATATATGGCTACACCTTC	CASSQDGIYGYTF
TRBV10-3	TRBD1	-	TRBJ1-6	16	TGTGCCACCTCTGTCCGACAGGGGGCAGGTGATTCACCCCTCCACTTT	CATSVRQGAGDSPLHF
TRBV2	TRBD1	-	TRBJ1-5	17	TGTGCCGGCAGGAAGGGACAGGGGATAAGGGACAATCAGCCCCAGCATTTT	CAGRKGQGIRDNQPQHF
TRBV15	TRBD2	once	TRBJ2-5	19	TGTGCCACCAGCAGAATTGGCGGACTAGCGGGAGTCCACCAAGAGACCCAGTACTTC	CATSRIGGLAGVHQETQYF